The 18 T cell receptor beta chains listed next were all sequenced from one sample in a study of shared clonotypes between healthy human individuals. The assay was immunoSEQ multiplex PCR, and TCRdb's table has in-frame clones only and misses some. This table holds roughly 2 million clones, over 85% found once. Sequencing was carried out using naive CD4+ T cells sorted from blood. Noted subset: CD45RA+ positively selected. These receptors came from a man between 18 and 29 years old in good health.

The rearrangement uses TRBV6-6 and TRBJ1-2; D is possibly TRBD1 (5 bases). This CDR3 is built from 12 residues. V was pared by 11 bases and J by 3 bases, with 13 bases between. The germline V gene has CDR1 MNHNY and CDR2 SVGAGI (reference sequence). CDR3 DNA sequence: TGTGCCCATGGGGGGGGTGACTATGGCTACACCTTC. Its translation is CAHGGGDYGYTF.

This clone appeared a few times. V and J are TRBV9 and TRBJ1-5; a weak D match, TRBD1 (6 bases). Deletions cut 4 bases from V and 3 bases from J, with 11 bases between. Germline assignment: CDR1 SGDLS and CDR2 YYNGEE. This CDR3 has 14 amino acids. The CDR3 spells CASSITGNNQPQHF. CDR3 in DNA: TGTGCCAGCAGCATAACAGGGAACAATCAGCCCCAGCATTTT.

V gene TRBV5-1 combines with J gene TRBJ2-7; D might be TRBD1 or TRBD2, each matching 5 bases. The germline V gene encodes CDR1 SGHRS and CDR2 YFSETQ. V lost 1 base to trimming and J lost 4 bases, with 12 bases between them. This CDR3 is 14 amino acids long. This CDR3 reads CASSLRDGGYEQYF. CDR3 coding DNA: TGCGCCAGCAGCTTGCGGGACGGAGGTTACGAGCAGTACTTC.

V and J are TRBV27 and TRBJ2-7, with 9 bases lining up with TRBD1. Losses at the gene ends were 2 bases for V and 9 bases for J; bases not matched to a gene: 8. Germline CDR1 is MNHEY and CDR2 is SMNVEV (reference sequence). This CDR3 has 14 residues. The CDR3 loop is CASSLQQDRGGQYF. The CDR3 nucleotides read TGTGCCAGCAGTTTACAACAGGACAGGGGCGGGCAGTACTTC.

This chain joins TRBV9 and TRBJ1-3; TRBD1 matches 7 bases. Germline V gene lookup returns CDR1 SGDLS and CDR2 YYNGEE. This CDR3 comprises 16 residues. V lost 4 bases and J lost 3; bases outside the gene matches: 10. CDR3 amino acids: CASSPRQGSGGNTIYF. CDR3 DNA: TGTGCCAGCAGCCCCCGACAGGGTTCGGGTGGAAACACCATATATTTT.

The chain couples TRBV6-5 to TRBJ1-2; the D gene is possibly TRBD1 (6 bases). The germline V and J ends were trimmed by 2 bases and 7 bases, with 14 bases remaining between them. Germline CDR1 MNHEY, CDR2 SVGAGI. This CDR3 comprises 14 residues. The CDR3: CASSYGSGGGGYTF. Here the CDR3 DNA reads TGTGCCAGCAGTTACGGCTCGGGGGGCGGTGGCTACACCTTC.

The rearrangement links TRBV5-5 to TRBJ1-2; D is unclear. This CDR3 has 14 residues. Germline CDR1 and CDR2: SGHKS and YYEKEE (reference sequence). V was trimmed by 4 bases and J by 1 base, leaving 11 bases between them. This CDR3 reads CASSRSVGNYGYTF. The CDR3 DNA sequence: TGTGCCAGCAGCCGTTCGGTGGGTAACTATGGCTACACCTTC.

V and J are TRBV6-6 and TRBJ1-4, with D tentatively TRBD1 (5 bases). This CDR3 contains 16 residues. Germline-derived CDR1 and CDR2 are MNHNY and SVGAGI (reference sequence). V gave up 6 bases and J gave up 3 bases, with 17 bases separating them. The chain's CDR3 is CASSPSLTDSNEKLFF. Written as DNA, the CDR3 is TGTGCCAGCAGCCCTTCGTTGACAGACTCTAATGAAAAACTGTTTTTT.

This clone was observed a single time. The chain's CDR3 is CASSEEGDQGGQNIQYF. The CDR3 DNA reads as TGTGCCAGCAGTGAAGAAGGGGACCAAGGTGGACAAAACATTCAGTACTTC. The V gene is TRBV6-1, the J gene TRBJ2-4, with D perhaps being TRBD1 or TRBD2 (5 bases each). Per the germline V gene, CDR1 is MNHNS and CDR2 is SASEGT. With 1 base removed from V and 5 bases from J, the gap between germline ends came to 18 bases. The CDR3 consists of 17 residues.

V gene TRBV29-1 combines with J gene TRBJ2-1; D is possibly TRBD1 (6 bases). Germline values: CDR1 SQVTM, CDR2 ANQGSEA. V was shortened by 6 bases and J by 4 bases, with 13 bases between the two germline ends. The CDR3 consists of 13 residues. The CDR3: CSVPYREYNEQFF. In nucleotides, the CDR3 is TGCAGCGTCCCTTACAGGGAATACAATGAGCAGTTCTTC.

The chain uses TRBV4-1 and TRBJ2-7, with D perhaps matching TRBD1 or TRBD2 (5 bases each). V lost 1 base to trimming and J lost 7 bases, with 14 bases between them. Germline loops: CDR1 MGHRA, CDR2 YSYEKL. The CDR3 has 14 amino acids. The CDR3 DNA follows: TGCGCCAGCAGCCAAGCTGGGACCGGCCGGGAGCAGTACTTC. Protein sequence: CASSQAGTGREQYF.

The genes are TRBV9 and TRBJ2-1, with a weak D call TRBD2 (6 bases). V lost 2 bases and J lost 4, with 13 bases in between. Per germline, CDR1 SGDLS and CDR2 YYNGEE. The CDR3 contains 15 residues. The chain's CDR3 is CASSVSLASYNEQFF. DNA of the CDR3: TGTGCCAGCAGCGTTTCCCTAGCGTCTTACAATGAGCAGTTCTTC.

This chain uses TRBV7-6 with TRBJ2-1; TRBD2 aligns across 7 bases. This CDR3 comprises 12 residues. Losses at the gene ends were 3 bases for V and 8 bases for J; bases not matched to a gene: 1. Germline V gene lookup returns CDR1 SGHVS and CDR2 FNYEAQ. This chain's CDR3 is CASSFTSDEQFF. CDR3 nucleotides: TGTGCCAGCAGCTTCACTAGCGATGAGCAGTTCTTC.

The chain carries TRBV5-1 and TRBJ1-1; the D gene is possibly TRBD1 (6 bases). Germline lookup yields CDR1 SGHRS and CDR2 YFSETQ. CDR3 length: 13 residues. V gave up 5 bases and J gave up 1 base, with 9 bases separating them. The CDR3 region has the DNA TGCGCCAGCAGATCAGGGGAGAACACTGAAGCTTTCTTT. It codes for CASRSGENTEAFF.

This sequence joins TRBV29-1 and TRBJ1-2; D uncertain. This CDR3 comprises 14 residues. The germline V gene encodes CDR1 SQVTM and CDR2 ANQGSEA. The germline V and J ends were trimmed by 2 bases and 0 bases, with 10 bases remaining between them. The CDR3 nucleotides read TGCAGCGTTGAATCCTTGGAAGCTAACTATGGCTACACCTTC. It specifies CSVESLEANYGYTF.

The V call is TRBV11-2, the J call TRBJ2-7; 8 positions agree with TRBD1. Per germline, CDR1 SGHAT and CDR2 FQNNGV. Germline trimming cut 5 bases from V and 3 bases from J; bases unmatched to any gene: 3. The CDR3 is 13 amino acids. The CDR3 reads CASSTQGGYEQYF. Here the CDR3 DNA reads TGTGCCAGCAGCACACAGGGGGGCTACGAGCAGTACTTC.

This rearrangement joins TRBV7-2 to TRBJ2-2; D may match TRBD1 or TRBD2 (5 bases each). There are 15 residues in the CDR3. CDR1 is SGHTA and CDR2 is FQGNSA in the germline V gene. Trimming shortened V by 3 bases and J by 6 bases, and 14 bases separated the two germline ends. DNA for the CDR3: TGTGCCAGCAGCTTCTCTGAAGTGGGGGCCGGGGAGCTGTTTTTT. Protein: CASSFSEVGAGELFF.

V is TRBV5-1 and J is TRBJ2-3; TRBD1 aligns across 9 bases. This CDR3 contains 17 residues. Germline assignment: CDR1 SGHRS and CDR2 YFSETQ. V gave up 1 base and J gave up 4 bases; unmatched junction bases: 10. As DNA, the CDR3 is TGCGCCAGCAGCTTGTATCGGACAGGGGCAATCGCAGATACGCAGTATTTT. The encoded protein is CASSLYRTGAIADTQYF.